This passage covers 24 T cell receptor beta chains from one sample sequenced in a study of blood T cell repertoires in COVID-19 (dated by TCRdb to 2020 to 2021). The method was the immunoSEQ multiplex PCR assay. The source is immuneACCESS, and TCRdb retained only in-frame sequences with V and J called. Part of the clones is not carried over; for the studies checked, unresolved V genes explain less than half of this, and the remainder is unexplained. Here the sample has roughly 290,000 clones; around 89% occur a single time. Approximately 0.84% of the sample lies in the top ten. Sample: peripheral blood. Every receptor here comes from a man under 40 with acute or convalescent COVID-19.

The chain has TRBV28 and TRBJ1-6, with 8 bases matching TRBD1. CDR3 length: 15 residues. Trimming at V came to 7 bases and at J to 4 bases, leaving 6 bases not matched to a gene. Germline CDR1 is MDHEN and CDR2 is SYDVKM. Here the CDR3 DNA reads TGTGCCAGCAAAACAGGGGGAGGTTATAATTCACCCCTCCACTTT. Its protein is CASKTGGGYNSPLHF.

The chain links TRBV28 to TRBJ2-7, with TRBD2 identical over 11 bases. The CDR3 is made up of 16 amino acids. The junction had 8 bases not matched to a gene; V was cut back by 5 bases and J by 2 bases. Looked up from germline, CDR1 is MDHEN and CDR2 is SYDVKM. The CDR3 sequence: CASSPRLAGLPYEQYF. The CDR3 nucleotides read TGTGCCAGCAGTCCAAGACTAGCGGGATTACCCTACGAGCAGTACTTC.

V and J are TRBV7-2 and TRBJ1-6; 9 bases are a match to TRBD1. The CDR3 totals 15 residues. The germline V gene has CDR1 SGHTA and CDR2 FQGNSA. Unmatched junction bases numbered 9, after V lost 8 bases and J lost 7 bases. The CDR3 DNA sequence: TGTGCCAGCGGCCACTCACAGGGGGCGAATTCACCCCTCCACTTT. Translating gives CASGHSQGANSPLHF.

The chain combines TRBV4-2 with TRBJ2-7; D is undetermined. There are 15 residues in the CDR3. Trimming took off 1 base at V and 2 bases at J, with 12 bases between the two ends. Germline V lookup: CDR1 LGHNA, CDR2 YNFKEQ. The CDR3, as DNA: TGTGCCAGCAGCCAAGGAGGAGCAGTTACCTACGAGCAGTACTTC. It encodes CASSQGGAVTYEQYF.

On this clone: At one boundary the junction diverges from the germline segment, which might be a read error. The rearrangement links TRBV5-5 to TRBJ2-4, with D perhaps TRBD2 (6 bases). The CDR3 has 15 residues. The V gene's germline CDR1 is SGHKS and CDR2 YYEKEE (reference sequence). The CDR3 here is CASRLGLLAKSIQYF. The CDR3, as DNA: TGTGCCAGCAGGTTGGGACTGCTAGCCAAAAGCATTCAGTACTTC. The full variable domain, completed using reference TRBV5-5 and TRBJ2-4, is DAGVTQSPTHLIKTRGQQVTLRCSPISGHKSVSWYQQVLGQGPQFIFQYYEKEERGRGNFPDRFSARQFPNYSSELNVNALLLGDSALYLCASRLGLLAKSIQYFGAGTRLSVL.

V and J are TRBV2 and TRBJ1-5; D is ambiguous. The V end lost 9 bases, the J end lost 4 bases, and 19 bases lay between the germline ends. Germline-derived CDR1 and CDR2 are SNHLY and FYNNEI. This CDR3 has 15 residues. The CDR3 loop is CARGGMTGRNQPQHF. The CDR3 coding sequence is TGTGCCAGAGGCGGTATGACGGGAAGAAATCAGCCCCAGCATTTT. Looking up the rest from reference TRBV2 and TRBJ1-5 gives the full variable domain: EPEVTQTPSHQVTQMGQEVILRCVPISNHLYFYWYRQILGQKVEFLVSFYNNEISEKSEIFDDQFSVERPDGSNFTLKIRSTKLEDSAMYFCARGGMTGRNQPQHFGDGTRLSIL.

This clone was counted only a few times. The V gene is TRBV19, the J gene TRBJ1-3; 8 bases map to TRBD1. V lost 4 bases to trimming and J lost 3 bases; unmatched junction nucleotides: 5. The CDR3 contains 15 residues. The germline CDR1 and CDR2 sequences are LNHDA and SQIVND (reference sequence). In DNA form, the CDR3 reads TGTGCCAGTAGTAGCGACAGGGGAGGTGGAAACACCATATATTTT. Its protein is CASSSDRGGGNTIYF.

This clone was counted between two and nine times. The chain recombines TRBV19 with TRBJ1-1; 7 bases are a match to TRBD1. CDR1 is LNHDA and CDR2 is SQIVND in the germline V gene (reference sequence). V gave up 3 bases and J gave up 0 bases; unmatched junction bases: 7. The CDR3 runs 16 residues. The DNA of the CDR3 is TGTGCCAGTAGTATGGCAAACAGGGGAATGAACACTGAAGCTTTCTTT. Translating gives CASSMANRGMNTEAFF.

This chain connects TRBV5-4 to TRBJ2-3, with 14 bases that match TRBD2. Trimming at V came to 2 bases and at J to 6 bases, leaving 8 bases not matched to a gene. Germline assignment: CDR1 SGHNT and CDR2 YYREEE (reference sequence). CDR3 length equals 17 residues. The CDR3 sequence: CASSLGTSGSIVDTQYF. For the CDR3, the DNA is TGTGCCAGCAGCTTAGGGACTAGCGGGAGTATCGTGGATACGCAGTATTTT.

The chain employs TRBV27 and TRBJ1-2; 7 bases fit TRBD1. The CDR3 spans 13 residues. V lost 3 bases, J lost 2 bases, and 0 bases stayed unmatched. The germline V gene has CDR1 MNHEY and CDR2 SMNVEV (reference sequence). CDR3 sequence reads: CASSFRGNYGYTF. The CDR3 DNA sequence: TGTGCCAGCAGTTTCAGGGGGAACTATGGCTACACCTTC.

The rearrangement links TRBV19 to TRBJ1-5; TRBD1 is a possible D gene (5 bases). Germline CDR1 and CDR2: LNHDA and SQIVND (reference sequence). The V and J ends lost 3 bases and 5 bases respectively, with 11 bases between them. This CDR3 spans 14 amino acids. CDR3 sequence reads: CASSIWGGDQPQHF. Here the CDR3 DNA reads TGTGCCAGTAGTATCTGGGGAGGGGATCAGCCCCAGCATTTT.

The chain couples TRBV30 to TRBJ1-5, with 9 bases fitting TRBD1. Trimming at V came to 0 bases and at J to 3 bases, leaving 3 bases not matched to a gene. Germline V gene data show CDR1 as GTSNPN and CDR2 as SVGIG (reference sequence). The length of the CDR3 is 15 residues. The CDR3 spells CAWSVRDRDNQPQHF. The CDR3 DNA is TGTGCCTGGAGTGTCCGGGACAGGGACAATCAGCCCCAGCATTTT.

The chain has TRBV21-1 and TRBJ2-1; the table's D gene call, TRBD2, was not cross checked with the DNA. TRBV21-1 is listed as a pseudogene. The CDR3 runs to 17 residues. CDR3 in DNA: TGTGCCAGCAGCAAGGATGAGCTAGCGGGAGTGTCCCGTGAGCAGTTCTTC. This translates into CASSKDELAGVSREQFF.

The chain links TRBV7-9 to TRBJ1-6; weak D call: TRBD1 (5 bases). The V and J ends lost 1 base and 7 bases respectively, with 8 bases between them. The CDR3 contains 14 residues. In germline, CDR1 is SEHNR, CDR2 FQNEAQ (reference sequence). For the CDR3, the DNA is TGTGCCAGCAGCTTAGAAACAGGAAATTCACCCCTCCACTTT. Amino acids: CASSLETGNSPLHF. Combining the CDR3 with reference TRBV7-9 and TRBJ1-6 gives the whole variable domain DTGVSQNPRHKITKRGQNVTFRCDPISEHNRLYWYRQTLGQGPEFLTYFQNEAQLEKSRLLSDRFSAERPKGSFSTLEIQRTEQGDSAMYLCASSLETGNSPLHFGNGTRLTVT.

This clone was seen only once. This chain connects TRBV18 to TRBJ1-2; D possibly corresponds to TRBD1 (5 bases). Germline CDR1 reads KGHSH; CDR2 reads LQKENI. V dropped 4 bases and J dropped 5 bases, with 11 bases sitting between them. This CDR3 is built from 13 residues. CDR3 coding DNA: TGTGCCAGCTCACTCCCCAGGGATTATGGCTACACCTTC. Translation: CASSLPRDYGYTF.

V gene TRBV5-1 combines with J gene TRBJ1-1; 9 bases are a match to TRBD1. The CDR3 sequence is 14 residues long. After removal of 7 bases from V and 0 bases from J, the junction contained 4 bases not matched to a gene. CDR1 and CDR2 from the germline V gene are SGHRS and YFSETQ. The CDR3 is CASGDREVNTEAFF. The DNA for the CDR3 is TGCGCCAGCGGGGACAGGGAGGTGAACACTGAAGCTTTCTTT.

This clone was counted once. The chain has TRBV7-8 and TRBJ2-4; TRBD2 is a possible D gene (5 bases). This CDR3 region has 16 residues. V was cut by 2 bases and J by 0 bases, with 11 bases left in between. The germline V gene has CDR1 SGHVS and CDR2 FQNEAQ. The CDR3 reads CASSLRTRLAKNIQYF. The CDR3 bases are TGTGCCAGCAGCTTAAGAACTAGGCTAGCCAAAAACATTCAGTACTTC.

This chain joins TRBV10-1 and TRBJ2-7, with 7 positions matching TRBD1. The CDR3 is 17 amino acids. Germline-derived CDR1 and CDR2 are WNHNN and SYGVQD (reference sequence). V was clipped by 8 bases and J by 7 bases; unmatched bases: 23. The CDR3 DNA is TGCGCCAGCCCCGGACCAGGGGGAAAGAGAAGTACGAAAGAGCAGTACTTC. It translates to CASPGPGGKRSTKEQYF.

The chain couples TRBV28 to TRBJ1-1, with D tentatively TRBD1 (6 bases). The germline V gene has CDR1 MDHEN and CDR2 SYDVKM. Trimming removed 8 bases at V and 4 bases at J, with 20 bases between. The CDR3 runs 15 residues. DNA of the CDR3: TGTGCCAGCTTGGGGGCCCCTCAAGGGCCCACTGAAGCTTTCTTT. This sequence encodes CASLGAPQGPTEAFF.

V is TRBV7-8 and J is TRBJ1-5; D may be TRBD1 (5 bases). The CDR3 extends over 16 amino acids. Trimming took 5 bases from V and 4 from J, leaving 18 bases between them. Per the germline V gene, CDR1 is SGHVS and CDR2 is FQNEAQ. Written as DNA, the CDR3 is TGTGCCAGCAGCCCTGGACACGGATCGGCTAATCAGCCCCAGCATTTT. Translation: CASSPGHGSANQPQHF.

The V call is TRBV5-1, the J call TRBJ2-5, with 13 bases that match TRBD2. V shed 4 bases and J 1 base; nucleotides not matched to a gene: 4. Germline loops: CDR1 SGHRS, CDR2 YFSETQ. The CDR3 runs to 16 residues. The CDR3 DNA reads TGCGCCAGCAGCGGGGGACTAGCGGGACGCCAAGAGACCCAGTACTTC. The encoded protein is CASSGGLAGRQETQYF.

V is TRBV6-5 and J is TRBJ2-7, with 7 bases identical to TRBD1. This CDR3 has 12 residues. V was clipped by 6 bases and J by 4 bases; unmatched bases: 3. CDR1 is MNHEY and CDR2 is SVGAGI in the germline V gene. The CDR3 loop reads CASRDRQYEQYF. As DNA, the CDR3 is TGTGCCAGCAGGGACAGGCAGTACGAGCAGTACTTC.

This clone showed up just once. V gene TRBV28 combines with J gene TRBJ2-7; D call uncertain. The CDR3 spans 12 residues. From germline, CDR1 is MDHEN and CDR2 SYDVKM. V shed 3 bases and J shed 7 bases, with 10 bases lying between them. The CDR3: CASSFRQWEQYF. The CDR3, as DNA: TGTGCCAGCAGTTTCCGCCAGTGGGAGCAGTACTTC.

The chain uses TRBV19 and TRBJ1-6; weak D call: TRBD1 (6 bases). Germline CDR1 is LNHDA and CDR2 is SQIVND (reference sequence). Trimming removed 6 bases at V and 7 bases at J, with 13 bases between. The CDR3 consists of 14 residues. The CDR3 bases are TGTGCCAGTAGGGGGACACGGCCGAATTCACCCCTCCACTTT. Translation gives CASRGTRPNSPLHF.